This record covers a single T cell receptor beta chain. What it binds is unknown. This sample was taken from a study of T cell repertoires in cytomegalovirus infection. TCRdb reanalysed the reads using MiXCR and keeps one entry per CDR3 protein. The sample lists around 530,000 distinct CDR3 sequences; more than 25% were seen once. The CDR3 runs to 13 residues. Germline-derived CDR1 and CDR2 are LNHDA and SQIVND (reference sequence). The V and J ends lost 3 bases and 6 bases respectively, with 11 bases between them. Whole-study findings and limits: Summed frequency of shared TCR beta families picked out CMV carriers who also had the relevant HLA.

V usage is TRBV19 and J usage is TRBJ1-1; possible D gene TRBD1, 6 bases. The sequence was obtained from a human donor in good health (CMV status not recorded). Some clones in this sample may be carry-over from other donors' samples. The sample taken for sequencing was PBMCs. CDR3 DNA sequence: TGTGCCAGTAGTATTCAGGGGAGAGCTGAAGCTTTCTTT. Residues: CASSIQGRAEAFF. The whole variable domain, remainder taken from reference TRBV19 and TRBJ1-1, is DGGITQSPKYLFRKEGQNVTLSCEQNLNHDAMYWYRQDPGQGLRLIYYSQIVNDFQKGDIAEGYSVSREKKESFPLTVTSAQKNPTAFYLCASSIQGRAEAFFGQGTRLTVV.